This T cell receptor beta chain was captured by sequencing in a study of shared clonotypes between healthy human individuals. CDR3 length equals 15 residues. Trimming shortened V by 2 bases and J by 0 bases, and 5 bases separated the two germline ends. Germline-derived CDR1 and CDR2 are MNHEY and SVGAGI. Terminally differentiated effector memory CD45RA+ cells were excluded from the naive CD8 cells, which were CD45RO-negative and positively selected for CCR7. Source study methods: From ImmunoSEQ came sequences covering only the junction and carrying no quality scores, so filtering differed. Assay used: immunoSEQ multiplex PCR; TCRdb lists only in-frame clones, some missing. The DNA gave D and trimming, while V, J and clone size come from that table. The profile covers some 2,100,000 clones, with approximately 94% appearing a single time and approximately 1.7% taken by the ten largest.

The chain links TRBV6-5 to TRBJ2-6; the D is unclear. The receptor was derived from a man younger than 30 in good health. Some clones in this sample may be carry-over from other donors' samples. The sequencing input was naive CD8+ T cells from PBMCs. The CDR3 spells CASSYKLSGANVLTF. CDR3 nucleotides: TGTGCCAGCAGTTACAAGCTCTCTGGGGCCAACGTCCTGACTTTC.